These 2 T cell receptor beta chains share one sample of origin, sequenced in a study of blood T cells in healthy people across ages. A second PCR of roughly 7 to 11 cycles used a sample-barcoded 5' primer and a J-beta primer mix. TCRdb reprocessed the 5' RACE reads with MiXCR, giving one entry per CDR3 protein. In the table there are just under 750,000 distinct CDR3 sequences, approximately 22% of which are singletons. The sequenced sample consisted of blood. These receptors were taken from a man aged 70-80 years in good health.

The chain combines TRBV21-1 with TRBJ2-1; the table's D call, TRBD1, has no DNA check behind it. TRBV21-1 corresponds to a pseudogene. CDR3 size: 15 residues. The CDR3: CASSKLGQGYNEQFF. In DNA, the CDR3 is TGTGCCAGCAGCAAGTTGGGACAGGGCTACAATGAGCAGTTCTTC.

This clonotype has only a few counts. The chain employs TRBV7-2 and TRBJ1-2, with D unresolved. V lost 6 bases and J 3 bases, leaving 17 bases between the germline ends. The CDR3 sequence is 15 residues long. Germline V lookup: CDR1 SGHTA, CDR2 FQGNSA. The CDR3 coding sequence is TGTGCCAGCAGTCCCAAGGTGGACCGGGACTATGGCTACACCTTC. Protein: CASSPKVDRDYGYTF. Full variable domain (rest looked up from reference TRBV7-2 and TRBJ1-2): GAGVSQSPSNKVTEKGKDVELRCDPISGHTALYWYRQSLGQGLEFLIYFQGNSAPDKSGLPSDRFSAERTGGSVSTLTIQRTQQEDSAVYLCASSPKVDRDYGYTFGSGTRLTVV.